This T cell receptor beta chain emerged from a study of blood T cell repertoires in COVID-19. Overall study context: Collection of acute and convalescent COVID-19 samples took place in the United States, Italy and Spain. The cDNA or gDNA used as material had been derived from T cells, B-cell-depleted T cells, or PBMCs.

Sequencing was performed with immunoSEQ multiplex PCR; in TCRdb, only in-frame clones are kept and a portion is missing. This sample has approximately 280,000 clones, with more than 85% found just once. Germline V gene data show CDR1 as SGHVS and CDR2 as FQNEAQ. V trimming: 7 bases; J trimming: 9 bases; junction bases outside the gene matches: 9. The CDR3 length is 13 residues. Input material: peripheral blood. J is TRBJ2-4 and V is TRBV7-8, with 7 positions matching TRBD2. The clonotype originates from a man in his forties with acute or convalescent COVID-19. This chain's CDR3 is CASTFQPGGIQYF. For the CDR3, the DNA is TGTGCCAGCACCTTTCAACCGGGAGGCATTCAGTACTTC.